This TCR beta chain was recorded in a study of shared clonotypes between healthy human individuals. In the study overall: Plates per donor: three CD4 naive, three CD4 memory, two CD8 naive, one CD8 memory. Study-wide findings and caveats: Sampling was confined to blood; repertoires within tissues likely differ.

CDR1 and CDR2 from the germline V gene are MGHRA and YSYEKL. V dropped 0 bases and J dropped 10 bases, with 21 bases sitting between them. This CDR3 is 17 amino acids long. The naive CD8 fraction comprised CD45RO-negative cells positively selected for CCR7 and excluded terminally differentiated effector memory CD45RA+ cells. For this clone: Its target is unknown.

Method: immunoSEQ multiplex PCR; TCRdb's copy keeps in-frame clones and lacks some. The sample includes about 2 million clones, 85% to 95% of them seen just once. This clonotype originated in a man aged 18 to 30 in good health. The V and J genes are TRBV4-1 and TRBJ2-2; possible D gene TRBD1, 7 bases. The sequenced sample was naive CD8+ T cells sorted from blood. The DNA of the CDR3 is TGCGCCAGCAGCCAAGATTTGGGACTTCTAGGGACAGAGGAGCTGTTTTTT. This translates into CASSQDLGLLGTEELFF.